Listed here is a single T cell receptor (beta chain). V gave up 6 bases and J gave up 13 bases; unmatched junction bases: 15. The CDR3 has 14 amino acids. Germline V gene lookup returns CDR1 MNHEY and CDR2 SMNVEV (reference sequence). This sample was included in a study of blood T cell repertoires in COVID-19. Only in-frame clones appear in the TCRdb table, and some are missing; sequencing was by immunoSEQ multiplex PCR. The sample consists of around 300,000 clones, around 90% of them appearing once. The TCR originated in a man younger than 35 with active or convalescent COVID-19. This chain connects TRBV27 to TRBJ2-1, with 7 positions matching TRBD1. Sequenced: peripheral blood. The CDR3 region has the DNA TGTGCCAGCAGGAGACAGGGTGGGGTCGGTCCCCAGTTCTTC. Translated, it gives CASRRQGGVGPQFF.